The clone carrying this TCR beta chain appeared a few times. Other nucleotide sequences from this sample produce the same CDR3. These data originate in a study of OX40 agonist ivuxolimab in advanced cancers. Assay used: immunoSEQ multiplex PCR; TCRdb lists only in-frame clones, some missing. This table holds 50,000 or so clones, about 81% found once. Specimen: CD4+ or CD8+ T cells sorted from blood, collected in a trial of the OX40 agonist ivuxolimab. The source is an adult with an advanced solid tumor such as melanoma, head and neck, liver or kidney cancer.

The CDR3 is CASSRQGGNQPQHF. CDR3 nucleotides: TGTGCCAGCAGCCGCCAGGGAGGCAATCAGCCCCAGCATTTT. This chain joins TRBV6-5 and TRBJ1-5; TRBD1 might be the D (5 bases). This CDR3 contains 14 residues. V lost 6 bases, J lost 2 bases, and 11 bases lay in between. Per the germline V gene, CDR1 is MNHEY and CDR2 is SVGAGI.